Following are 8 T cell receptor beta chains from one sample sequenced in a study of blood T cell repertoires in COVID-19 (TCRdb year 2020). Library method: the immunoSEQ multiplex PCR assay. Held by TCRdb, this immuneACCESS table contains in-frame sequences only and omits some clones. Under half of the omission traces to an unresolved V gene where checked; the cause of the rest is unknown. A total of 150,000 or so clones appear in this sample, 80% to 85% of them only once. Of the sample, over 4% is held by the ten largest clones. Sequencing was done on a sample of PBMCs or T cells enriched from blood (not recorded which). All receptors derive from a man in his 70s who had been exposed to COVID-19.

The V gene is TRBV28, the J gene TRBJ1-6; D not certain. The V and J ends lost 3 bases and 7 bases respectively, with 10 bases between them. There are 14 residues in the CDR3. Germline CDR1 reads MDHEN; CDR2 reads SYDVKM. CDR3 DNA sequence: TGTGCCAGCAGTTTTTTGAGGTGGAATTCACCCCTCCACTTT. Translating gives CASSFLRWNSPLHF.

The J gene is TRBJ2-7, the V gene TRBV5-5; D is unresolved. The CDR3 consists of 16 residues. Germline-derived CDR1 and CDR2 are SGHKS and YYEKEE (reference sequence). Trimming pared 0 bases from V and 0 bases from J, leaving 13 bases between. The CDR3 reads CASSLGYSQISYEQYF. In DNA, the CDR3 is TGTGCCAGCAGCTTGGGGTACAGTCAAATCTCCTACGAGCAGTACTTC.

The chain has TRBV5-3 and TRBJ1-1; possibly TRBD1 for D (5 bases). TRBV5-3 is reported as an ORF; its role is uncertain. The V and J ends lost 1 base and 9 bases respectively, with 10 bases between them. The CDR3 extends over 12 amino acids. The CDR3 nucleotides read TGTGCCAGAAGCTTGTTTGGGGCAAAAGCTTTCTTT. Its protein product is CARSLFGAKAFF.

The chain joins TRBV19 to TRBJ1-5, with 7 bases matching TRBD1. The CDR3 runs 17 residues. CDR1 and CDR2 (germline): LNHDA, SQIVND (reference sequence). After removal of 1 base from V and 1 base from J, the junction contained 7 bases not matched to a gene. The CDR3 region is CASSIGGTDLSNQPQHF. In DNA, the CDR3 is TGTGCCAGTAGTATAGGGGGGACAGACCTCAGCAATCAGCCCCAGCATTTT.

V and J are TRBV3-1 (or the pseudogene TRBV3-2) and TRBJ2-2, with 11 bases lining up with TRBD2. V gave up 4 bases and J gave up 6 bases; unmatched junction bases: 7. This CDR3 has 16 residues. Germline CDR1 LGHDT, CDR2 YNNKEL (reference sequence). CDR3 coding DNA: TGTGCCAGCAGCCTAACTAGCGGGAGATCGTCCGGGGAGCTGTTTTTT. Amino acids: CASSLTSGRSSGELFF.

The V and J genes are TRBV27 and TRBJ1-6, with a possible D match to TRBD1 (5 bases). The CDR3 is made up of 14 amino acids. Looked up from germline, CDR1 is MNHEY and CDR2 is SMNVEV (reference sequence). The germline V and J ends were trimmed by 8 bases and 1 base, with 9 bases remaining between them. The CDR3 DNA is TGTGCCAGCGGGGGGTTGTCCTATAATTCACCCCTCCACTTT. Its protein product is CASGGLSYNSPLHF.

This clone was seen only once. The rearrangement uses TRBV9 and TRBJ2-1, with D tentatively TRBD2 (6 bases). The length of the CDR3 is 14 residues. V was shortened by 0 bases and J by 8 bases, with 12 bases between the two germline ends. Germline V gene sequence: CDR1 SGDLS, CDR2 YYNGEE. This CDR3 reads CASSVDSSVYEQFF. CDR3 in DNA: TGTGCCAGCAGCGTAGATTCTAGCGTCTATGAGCAGTTCTTC.

J is TRBJ1-6 and V is TRBV9; 8 bases agree with TRBD1. The CDR3 is 15 amino acids. V was clipped by 3 bases and J by 10 bases; unmatched bases: 9. CDR1 and CDR2 (germline): SGDLS, YYNGEE. This CDR3 reads CASSAGGQGTSPLHF. CDR3 sequence (DNA): TGTGCCAGCAGCGCAGGAGGACAGGGTACATCACCCCTCCACTTT.